This entry lists 15 T cell receptor beta chains sequenced from one sample in a study of beta chain features in type 1 diabetes. Sequenced material consisted of expressed TCRB transcripts (all of the isolated RNA was reverse transcribed). Sequenced by immunoSEQ multiplex PCR; TCRdb stores in-frame clones only, minus some. The sample lists 810,000 or so clones, roughly 15% seen once, with about 0.025% in the top ten. Sequencing was carried out using naive CD4+ T cells from blood. Receptors were obtained from a woman aged 18-29 years in good health.

V gene TRBV7-2 combines with J gene TRBJ2-1, with 13 nucleotides matching TRBD2. CDR1 and CDR2 from the germline V gene are SGHTA and FQGNSA. The CDR3 is 16 amino acids. V trimming: 4 bases; J trimming: 7 bases; junction bases outside the gene matches: 7. Here the CDR3 reads CASSYTSGRAGNEQFF. CDR3 DNA: TGTGCCAGCAGCTACACTAGCGGGAGGGCAGGGAATGAGCAGTTCTTC.

This chain links TRBV5-1 with TRBJ2-1, with TRBD1 matching over 9 bases. Trimming took 0 bases from V and 7 from J; bases not matched to a gene: 8. The CDR3 loop spans 16 amino acids. Germline V gene sequence: CDR1 SGHRS, CDR2 YFSETQ. The CDR3 DNA sequence: TGCGCCAGCAGCTTGGCTTACAGGGGGCTCGGGAATGAGCAGTTCTTC. Translation: CASSLAYRGLGNEQFF.

In this sample, this clone turned up a few times. The chain links TRBV2 to TRBJ2-6; D could derive from TRBD1 or TRBD2 (6 bases each). The germline gives CDR1 SNHLY, CDR2 FYNNEI. Trimming removed 5 bases from V and 1 base from J, with 18 bases in between. This CDR3 is built from 18 residues. CDR3 loop: CASSPQGGLGSGANVLTF. The CDR3 DNA is TGTGCCAGCAGTCCCCAAGGGGGGCTGGGATCTGGGGCCAACGTCCTGACTTTC.

The V gene is TRBV27, the J gene TRBJ2-3; TRBD2 agrees at 12 bases. The CDR3 loop spans 16 amino acids. The V and J ends lost 5 bases and 8 bases, in that order; junction bases with no gene match: 11. Germline V gene data show CDR1 as MNHEY and CDR2 as SMNVEV (reference sequence). In nucleotides, the CDR3 is TGTGCCAGCAGTACGCGGACTAGCGGGACTACCGGTACGCAGTATTTT. This translates into CASSTRTSGTTGTQYF.

This sequence joins TRBV4-3 and TRBJ2-1; D is ambiguous. V dropped 1 base and J dropped 3 bases, with 7 bases sitting between them. Germline lookup yields CDR1 LGHNA and CDR2 YSLEER. CDR3 size: 14 residues. The CDR3 DNA sequence: TGCGCCAGCAGCCAAGTTTGGGACTACAATGAGCAGTTCTTC. Translating gives CASSQVWDYNEQFF.

J is TRBJ1-2 and V is TRBV29-1, with TRBD1 as a possible D gene (5 bases). Per the germline V gene, CDR1 is SQVTM and CDR2 is ANQGSEA. Trimming left V 6 bases short and J 2 bases short, with 13 bases between. This CDR3 is built from 13 residues. The CDR3 protein is CSVPGQGNYGYTF. CDR3 bases: TGCAGCGTCCCCGGGCAGGGAAACTATGGCTACACCTTC.

This clone was recorded a few times. V and J are TRBV18 and TRBJ2-3; weak D call: TRBD1 (5 bases). The germline gives CDR1 KGHSH, CDR2 LQKENI. Trimming stripped 5 bases from V and 6 bases from J, with 12 bases between. The CDR3 runs 13 residues. In nucleotides, the CDR3 is TGTGCCAGCTCAGGGGCCGTGCGCGATACGCAGTATTTT. This codes for CASSGAVRDTQYF.

J is TRBJ2-6 and V is TRBV18; 8 nucleotides agree with TRBD1. Losses at the gene ends were 1 base for V and 2 bases for J; bases not matched to a gene: 4. The CDR3 is made up of 17 amino acids. CDR1 is KGHSH and CDR2 is LQKENI in the germline V gene. The CDR3 DNA reads TGTGCCAGCTCACCACGTCCAGGGGGCACTGGGGCCAACGTCCTGACTTTC. Translating gives CASSPRPGGTGANVLTF.

The V call is TRBV5-4, the J call TRBJ2-1; 13 bases line up with TRBD2. Germline CDR1 SGHNT, CDR2 YYREEE (reference sequence). The J segment lost 7 bases and the V segment lost 6 bases, leaving 10 bases of the junction unmatched. The CDR3 has 16 amino acids. CDR3 residues: CASTLKLAGGLNEQFF. CDR3 in DNA: TGTGCCAGCACCCTGAAACTAGCGGGAGGGCTAAATGAGCAGTTCTTC.

This clone has more than one count but fewer than ten. The genes are TRBV9 and TRBJ2-1; D might be TRBD2 (5 bases). The ends were cut back, 0 bases at V and 7 bases at J, with 8 bases in the middle. Germline assignment: CDR1 SGDLS and CDR2 YYNGEE. CDR3 length: 13 residues. CDR3 nucleotides: TGTGCCAGCAGCGTAGTGGGGAGAAATGAGCAGTTCTTC. Protein product: CASSVVGRNEQFF.

The rearrangement joins TRBV28 to TRBJ2-1; possibly TRBD2 for D (5 bases). There are 13 residues in the CDR3. Per germline, CDR1 MDHEN and CDR2 SYDVKM. Trimming took 7 bases from V and 7 from J, leaving 14 bases between them. The CDR3: CASKGDKVNEQFF. In nucleotides, the CDR3 is TGTGCCAGCAAGGGAGACAAGGTTAATGAGCAGTTCTTC.

The gene calls are TRBV5-4 and TRBJ2-7; D unclear. The CDR3 spans 11 residues. Germline CDR1 and CDR2: SGHNT and YYREEE (reference sequence). V lost 2 bases to trimming and J lost 3 bases, with 3 bases between them. The CDR3 DNA is TGTGCCAGCAGCTTCTACTACGAGCAGTACTTC. As protein: CASSFYYEQYF.

This clone was detected only a few times. This chain links TRBV19 with TRBJ2-5, with 9 nucleotides matching TRBD2. J was trimmed by 6 bases and V by 6 bases; bases with no gene match: 5. Germline CDR1 LNHDA, CDR2 SQIVND (reference sequence). The CDR3 length is 13 residues. In DNA form, the CDR3 reads TGTGCCAGTAGCAGTAGCGGGAGTAAGACCCAGTACTTC. Protein product: CASSSSGSKTQYF.

A remark on this clone: Other DNA variants within this sample encode the same CDR3. This sequence joins TRBV6-6 and TRBJ2-5, with unresolved D. The CDR3 has 12 amino acids. Germline CDR1 and CDR2: MNHNY and SVGAGI (reference sequence). The V gene lost 0 bases and the J gene lost 5 bases, with 4 bases spanning the gap. The CDR3 DNA sequence: TGTGCCAGCAGTTACTCGCGGGAGACCCAGTACTTC. Translating it yields CASSYSRETQYF.

The chain has TRBV27 and TRBJ2-4, with TRBD2 identical over 9 bases. With V trimmed by 1 base and J by 2 bases, 12 bases remained unmatched. This CDR3 is 19 amino acids long. Germline-derived CDR1 and CDR2 are MNHEY and SMNVEV (reference sequence). The CDR3 DNA follows: TGTGCCAGCAGTTTATATAGCGGGAGTGTAGGTCGCACCAAAAACATTCAGTACTTC. Translating it yields CASSLYSGSVGRTKNIQYF.